Following are 26 T cell receptor beta chains from one sample sequenced in a study of vaccination effects on CD4 cells after COVID-19. The ViraFEST assay expanded antigen-specific CD4+ T cells with viral peptide pools before sequencing. The authors isolated CD4+ T cells after less than eleven days of culture. Vaccination of participants consisted of two doses of either the BNT162b2 or mRNA-1273 vaccine. No antigens are known for them. Clones were sequenced by immunoSEQ multiplex PCR, and TCRdb holds only the in-frame ones, with some missing. This table holds 70,000 to 85,000 clones, about 80% found once. The input for sequencing was CD4+ T cells from PBMCs cultured with HCoV-229E spike peptides, taken after COVID-19 vaccination. Receptors were obtained from a human donor who received a COVID-19 vaccine.

This clone appeared a few times. This rearrangement joins TRBV3-1 (or the pseudogene TRBV3-2) to TRBJ2-6; D gene ambiguous. The CDR3 is 13 amino acids. The ends were cut back, 2 bases at V and 3 bases at J, with 2 bases in the middle. Germline lookup yields CDR1 LGHDT and CDR2 YNNKEL (reference sequence). CDR3 sequence (DNA): TGTGCCAGCAGCCAAAATGGGGCCAACGTCCTGACTTTC. Translated: CASSQNGANVLTF.

The chain links TRBV24-1 to TRBJ2-3; perhaps TRBD1 as D (6 bases). The germline V gene encodes CDR1 KGHDR and CDR2 SFDVKD. V dropped 5 bases and J dropped 1 base, with 12 bases sitting between them. This CDR3 contains 15 residues. For the CDR3, the DNA is TGTGCCACCAGTGGCCGGGGACACCGCACAGATACGCAGTATTTT. Translated, it gives CATSGRGHRTDTQYF.

This clone was counted only a few times. The CDR3: CASSLKETQYF. The CDR3, as DNA: TGTGCCAGCAGCTTGAAGGAGACCCAGTACTTC. V gene TRBV5-4 combines with J gene TRBJ2-5; D is unresolved. Germline CDR1 is SGHNT and CDR2 is YYREEE (reference sequence). The CDR3 consists of 11 residues. The ends were cut back, 1 base at V and 5 bases at J, with 3 bases in the middle.

The J gene is TRBJ2-6, the V gene TRBV7-6, with 7 bases matching TRBD1. This CDR3 is 15 amino acids long. Germline V lookup: CDR1 SGHVS, CDR2 FNYEAQ. V gave up 7 bases and J gave up 4 bases; unmatched junction bases: 7. The CDR3 loop is CASKGQVSGANVLTF. CDR3 DNA sequence: TGTGCCAGCAAAGGACAGGTTTCCGGGGCCAACGTCCTGACTTTC.

The chain combines TRBV5-5 with TRBJ1-2; D is ambiguous. This CDR3 is 14 amino acids long. V lost 6 bases to trimming and J lost 8 bases, with 20 bases between them. Germline-derived CDR1 and CDR2 are SGHKS and YYEKEE (reference sequence). The CDR3 sequence: CASNPTPAGGGYTF. The CDR3 DNA sequence: TGTGCCAGCAACCCGACCCCGGCAGGAGGAGGCTACACCTTC.

This clone was observed a single time. The rearrangement links TRBV18 to TRBJ2-7, with 9 bases identical to TRBD1. With V trimmed by 3 bases and J by 2 bases, 5 bases remained unmatched. The CDR3 covers 15 residues. Germline CDR1 KGHSH, CDR2 LQKENI. CDR3 amino acids: CASSPGQGPTYEQYV. As DNA, the CDR3 is TGTGCCAGCTCACCCGGACAGGGGCCGACCTACGAGCAGTACGTC.

The chain has TRBV9 and TRBJ2-1; 7 bases map to TRBD2. The CDR3 spans 14 residues. V lost 0 bases, J lost 6 bases, and 3 bases stayed unmatched. Per the germline V gene, CDR1 is SGDLS and CDR2 is YYNGEE. CDR3 in amino acids: CASSVGSGGNEQFF. CDR3 DNA: TGTGCCAGCAGCGTAGGATCGGGGGGCAATGAGCAGTTCTTC.

This chain uses TRBV10-2 with TRBJ2-1, with no clear D. The germline gives CDR1 WSHSY, CDR2 SAAADI. The CDR3 is 13 residues long. V lost 10 bases to trimming and J lost 4 bases, with 14 bases between them. This chain's CDR3 is CATEPTRYNEQFF. The CDR3 bases are TGCGCCACCGAACCGACCAGGTACAATGAGCAGTTCTTC.

The chain has TRBV18 and TRBJ1-4; 9 bases map to TRBD1. V shed 3 bases, J shed 5 bases, and the junction held 1 base outside the gene matches. There are 14 residues in the CDR3. CDR1 is KGHSH, CDR2 LQKENI, per germline. This CDR3 is CASSPGQGNEKLFF. The DNA for the CDR3 is TGTGCCAGCTCACCGGGACAGGGCAATGAAAAACTGTTTTTT.

This clone was found a few times. V is TRBV10-3 and J is TRBJ1-2; D perhaps matches TRBD1 (6 bases). Trimming took off 3 bases at V and 7 bases at J, with 15 bases between the two ends. CDR1 and CDR2 (germline): ENHRY, SYGVKD. The CDR3 totals 14 residues. CDR3 nucleotide sequence: TGTGCCATCAGTGAACGTACGGCAGGGGTTGGCTACACCTTC. Translation: CAISERTAGVGYTF.

This chain connects TRBV29-1 to TRBJ2-3, with a possible D match to TRBD2 (6 bases). Trimming removed 4 bases at V and 2 bases at J, with 10 bases between. CDR3 length: 13 residues. Looked up from germline, CDR1 is SQVTM and CDR2 is ANQGSEA. The CDR3 bases are TGCAGCGTTGGCGGGGCATCCACAGATACGCAGTATTTT. Amino acids: CSVGGASTDTQYF.

The chain has TRBV5-6 and TRBJ2-5; the D is unclear. This CDR3 is built from 14 residues. CDR1 SGHDT and CDR2 YYEEEE come from the germline V gene. Trimming took off 1 base at V and 1 base at J, with 8 bases between the two ends. CDR3 coding DNA: TGTGCCAGCAGCTTGTTACTACCCCAAGAGACCCAGTACTTC. Its translation is CASSLLLPQETQYF.

The chain uses TRBV4-1 and TRBJ1-5; D call uncertain. Germline loops: CDR1 MGHRA, CDR2 YSYEKL. CDR3 length: 18 residues. Trimming took 5 bases from V and 0 from J, leaving 20 bases between them. The CDR3 coding sequence is TGCGCCAGCAGCAAATCCGGCCACGGTAGGGATAGCAATCAGCCCCAGCATTTT. Its protein is CASSKSGHGRDSNQPQHF.

The rearrangement uses TRBV5-1 and TRBJ1-4, with D perhaps TRBD1 (6 bases). The CDR3 extends over 13 amino acids. V shed 4 bases and J shed 7 bases, with 11 bases lying between them. The germline CDR1 and CDR2 sequences are SGHRS and YFSETQ. The CDR3, as DNA: TGCGCCAGCAGCCTAACAGGGCGTGAAAAACTGTTTTTT. Protein sequence: CASSLTGREKLFF.

The chain has TRBV18 and TRBJ1-4; a possible D gene is TRBD1 (5 bases). V lost 3 bases and J lost 8, with 10 bases in between. This CDR3 has 13 amino acids. CDR1 is KGHSH and CDR2 is LQKENI in the germline V gene. DNA for the CDR3: TGTGCCAGCTCACCTAGGGGCCGGGAAAAACTGTTTTTT. Translation gives CASSPRGREKLFF.

V and J are TRBV7-2 and TRBJ2-2, with TRBD1 identical over 11 bases. Looked up from germline, CDR1 is SGHTA and CDR2 is FQGNSA. The CDR3 covers 15 residues. V lost 5 bases to trimming and J lost 4 bases; unmatched junction nucleotides: 3. This CDR3 reads CASSRTGGTTGELFF. The CDR3, as DNA: TGTGCCAGCAGCCGGACAGGGGGCACCACCGGGGAGCTGTTTTTT.

V usage is TRBV6-1 and J usage is TRBJ2-7; possibly TRBD1 for D (5 bases). V was cut by 4 bases and J by 5 bases, with 21 bases left in between. This CDR3 spans 16 amino acids. Germline V gives CDR1 MNHNS, CDR2 SASEGT. The CDR3 loop reads CASSAWTQTLPHEQYV. CDR3 sequence (DNA): TGTGCCAGCAGTGCATGGACACAAACCCTTCCCCACGAGCAGTACGTC.

The V and J genes are TRBV29-1 and TRBJ2-3; 10 positions match TRBD1. Germline assignment: CDR1 SQVTM and CDR2 ANQGSEA. The CDR3 consists of 20 residues. Trimming removed 6 bases from V and 3 bases from J; junction bases left unmatched: 24. CDR3 region: CSVAVRPQSWDRGKTDTQYF. DNA for the CDR3: TGCAGCGTCGCCGTCCGCCCGCAAAGTTGGGACAGGGGAAAGACAGATACGCAGTATTTT.

The genes are TRBV30 and TRBJ2-4; no firm D call. In germline, CDR1 is GTSNPN, CDR2 SVGIG (reference sequence). This CDR3 region has 13 residues. The ends were cut back, 0 bases at V and 7 bases at J, with 10 bases in the middle. CDR3 nucleotides: TGTGCCTGGAGTGTTAAGGCTGTGAACATTCAGTACTTC. Translation: CAWSVKAVNIQYF.

This clone appeared once. The gene calls are TRBV4-2 and TRBJ2-2; 8 bases fit TRBD1. This CDR3 is 17 amino acids long. CDR1 is LGHNA, CDR2 YNFKEQ, per germline. V was clipped by 4 bases and J by 2 bases; unmatched bases: 9. The chain's CDR3 is CASSPQDRGYNTGELFF. The CDR3 DNA follows: TGTGCCAGCAGCCCGCAAGACAGGGGCTACAACACCGGGGAGCTGTTTTTT.

The CDR3 reads CASSQERLSTDTQYF. CDR3 bases: TGTGCCAGCAGCCAAGAACGCCTTAGCACAGATACGCAGTATTTT. The chain joins TRBV14 to TRBJ2-3; D remains ambiguous. The CDR3 sequence is 15 residues long. Between the trimmed V and J ends, which lost 0 bases and 0 bases, there was a span of 7 bases. Germline values: CDR1 SGHDN, CDR2 FVKESK. The whole variable domain, filled in from reference TRBV14 and TRBJ2-3, reads EAGVTQFPSHSVIEKGQTVTLRCDPISGHDNLYWYRRVMGKEIKFLLHFVKESKQDESGMPNNRFLAERTGGTYSTLKVQPAELEDSGVYFCASSQERLSTDTQYFGPGTRLTVL.

This clone was recorded once. The chain links TRBV6-6 to TRBJ2-1, with TRBD2 identical over 8 bases. V lost 8 bases, J lost 9 bases, and 15 bases stayed unmatched. This CDR3 region has 15 residues. CDR1 MNHNY and CDR2 SVGAGI come from the germline V gene (reference sequence). In DNA form, the CDR3 reads TGTGCCAGCGAGGTCGGGGGGGTCGTCGGGGGTGAGCAGTTCTTC. Protein sequence: CASEVGGVVGGEQFF.

This CDR3 is CASSRTGANYGYTF. Here the CDR3 DNA reads TGTGCCAGCAGTCGGACAGGGGCTAACTATGGCTACACCTTC. The gene calls are TRBV2 and TRBJ1-2, with 9 nucleotides matching TRBD1. Losses at the gene ends were 5 bases for V and 0 bases for J; bases not matched to a gene: 1. The germline CDR1 and CDR2 sequences are SNHLY and FYNNEI. The CDR3 is 14 residues long.

CDR3 nucleotides: TGTGCCAGCAGTTTCGGGTCCTATGGCTACACCTTC. The encoded protein is CASSFGSYGYTF. V gene TRBV28 combines with J gene TRBJ1-2; D is unclear. There are 12 residues in the CDR3. Germline CDR1 and CDR2: MDHEN and SYDVKM. The ends were cut back, 3 bases at V and 4 bases at J, with 6 bases in the middle.

This clone was seen just once. The CDR3 spells CASSPRQGAPNTEAFF. The CDR3 DNA sequence: TGTGCCAGCAGCCCGAGACAGGGGGCGCCGAACACTGAAGCTTTCTTT. The V call is TRBV3-1 (or the pseudogene TRBV3-2), the J call TRBJ1-1; 10 bases fit TRBD1. V was clipped by 4 bases and J by 1 base; unmatched bases: 6. The CDR3 contains 16 residues. The germline CDR1 and CDR2 sequences are LGHDT and YNNKEL (reference sequence).

This clone was seen a few times. The chain recombines TRBV4-1 with TRBJ1-5, with D possibly TRBD1 on 6 matching bases. The CDR3 runs 15 residues. V was trimmed by 2 bases and J by 5 bases, leaving 13 bases between them. The germline V gene encodes CDR1 MGHRA and CDR2 YSYEKL. CDR3 nucleotide sequence: TGCGCCAGCAGCCAAAGAAGTTCAGGGGATCAGCCCCAGCATTTT. Its protein product is CASSQRSSGDQPQHF.